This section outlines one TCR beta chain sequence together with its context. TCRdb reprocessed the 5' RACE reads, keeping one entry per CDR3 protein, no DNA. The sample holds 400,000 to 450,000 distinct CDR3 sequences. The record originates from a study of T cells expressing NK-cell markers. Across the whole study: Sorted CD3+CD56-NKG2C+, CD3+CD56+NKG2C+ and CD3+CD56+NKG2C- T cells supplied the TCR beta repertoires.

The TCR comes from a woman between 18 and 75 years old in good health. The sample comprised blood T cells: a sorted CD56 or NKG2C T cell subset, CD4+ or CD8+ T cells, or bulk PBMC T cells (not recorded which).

The CDR3 is CASSSLARYEQYF. The rearrangement uses TRBV28 and TRBJ2-7; TCRdb lists TRBD2, though no DNA is available to test this call. Germline V gene sequence: CDR1 MDHEN, CDR2 SYDVKM. This CDR3 comprises 13 residues.